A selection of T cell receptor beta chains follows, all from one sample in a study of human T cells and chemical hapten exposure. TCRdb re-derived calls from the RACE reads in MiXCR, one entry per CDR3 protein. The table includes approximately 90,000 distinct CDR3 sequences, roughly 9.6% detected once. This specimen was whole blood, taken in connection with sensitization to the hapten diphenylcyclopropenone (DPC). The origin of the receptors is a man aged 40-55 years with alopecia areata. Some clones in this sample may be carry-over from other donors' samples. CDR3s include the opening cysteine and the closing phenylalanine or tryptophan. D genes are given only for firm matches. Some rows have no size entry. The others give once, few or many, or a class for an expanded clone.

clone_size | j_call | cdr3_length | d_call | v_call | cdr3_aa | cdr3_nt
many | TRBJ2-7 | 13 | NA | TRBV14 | CASSQVNNGEQYF | TGTGCCAGCAGCCAAGTGAATAATGGAGAGCAGTACTTC
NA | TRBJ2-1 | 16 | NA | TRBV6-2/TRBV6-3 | CASSSPWGVHYNEQFF | TGTGCCAGCAGTTCCCCCTGGGGGGTCCACTACAATGAGCAGTTCTTC
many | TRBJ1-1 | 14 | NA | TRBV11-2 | CASSLEGPGTEAFF | TGTGCCAGCAGCTTAGAGGGGCCAGGCACTGAAGCTTTCTTT
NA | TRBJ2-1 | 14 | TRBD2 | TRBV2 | CASSAAGEANEQFF | TGTGCCAGCAGTGCGGCGGGAGAAGCGAATGAGCAGTTCTTC
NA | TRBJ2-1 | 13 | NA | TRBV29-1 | CSVENRGGNEQFF | TGCAGCGTTGAGAACAGGGGGGGCAATGAGCAGTTCTTC
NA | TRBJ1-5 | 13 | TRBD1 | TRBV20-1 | CSAITGGNQPQHF | TGCAGTGCTATTACAGGGGGCAATCAGCCCCAGCATTTT
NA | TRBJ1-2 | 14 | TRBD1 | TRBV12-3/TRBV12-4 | CASIQWGTAYGYTF | TGTGCCAGCATCCAGTGGGGGACAGCCTATGGCTACACCTTC
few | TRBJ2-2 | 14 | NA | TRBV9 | CASSVLASTGELFF | TGTGCCAGCAGCGTCCTAGCGAGCACCGGGGAGCTGTTTTTT
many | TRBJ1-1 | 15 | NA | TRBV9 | CASSVAWGAPTEAFF | TGTGCCAGCAGCGTAGCCTGGGGGGCGCCCACTGAAGCTTTCTTT
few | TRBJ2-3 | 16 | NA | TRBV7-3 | CASSYKLGRQTDTQYF | TGTGCCAGCAGCTACAAATTGGGCAGGCAAACAGATACGCAGTATTTT
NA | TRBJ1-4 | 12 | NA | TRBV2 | CASNRANEKLFF | TGTGCCAGCAATCGGGCCAATGAAAAACTGTTTTTT
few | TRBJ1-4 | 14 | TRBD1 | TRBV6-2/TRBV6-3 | CASSTGTGESRLFF | TGTGCCAGCAGCACCGGGACAGGAGAATCGAGACTGTTTTTT
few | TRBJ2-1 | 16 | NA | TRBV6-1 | CASKFQDRNFYNEQFF | TGTGCCAGCAAGTTTCAAGACAGAAACTTTTACAATGAGCAGTTCTTC
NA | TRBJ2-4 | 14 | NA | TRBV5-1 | CASSFGTGQNIQYF | TGCGCCAGCAGCTTTGGGACTGGCCAAAACATTCAGTACTTC
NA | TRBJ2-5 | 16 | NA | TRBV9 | CASSGSFQRSQETQYF | TGTGCCAGCAGCGGGTCCTTCCAGCGTAGTCAAGAGACCCAGTACTTC
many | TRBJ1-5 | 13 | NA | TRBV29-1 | CSVEDLPNQPQHF | TGCAGCGTTGAAGATTTACCAAATCAGCCCCAGCATTTT
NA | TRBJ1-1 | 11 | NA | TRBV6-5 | CASSTTSEAFF | TGTGCCAGCAGTACCACCTCTGAAGCTTTCTTT
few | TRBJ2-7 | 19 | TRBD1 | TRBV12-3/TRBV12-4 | CASSELFGTGVKVRHEQYF | TGTGCCAGCAGCGAACTCTTTGGGACAGGGGTTAAGGTCCGCCACGAGCAGTACTTC
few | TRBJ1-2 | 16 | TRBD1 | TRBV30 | CAWFWTGTGVNYGYTF | TGTGCCTGGTTCTGGACCGGGACAGGGGTAAACTATGGCTACACCTTC
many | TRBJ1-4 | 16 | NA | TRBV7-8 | CASSFVEGVVSKKLFF | TGTGCCAGCAGCTTCGTTGAGGGGGTTGTTTCGAAAAAACTGTTTTTT
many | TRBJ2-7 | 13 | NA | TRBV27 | CASSFPGTGEQYF | TGTGCCAGCAGTTTCCCGGGAACGGGGGAGCAGTACTTC
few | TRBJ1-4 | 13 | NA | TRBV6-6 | CAGRTATNEKLFF | TGTGCCGGGCGGACAGCAACTAATGAAAAACTGTTTTTT